The sequence of this T cell receptor beta chain was determined in a study of blood T cell repertoires in COVID-19. About the study: Donors in the United States, Italy and Spain gave samples during acute or convalescent COVID-19. Sample material is recorded as cDNA or gDNA derived from T cells, B-cell-depleted T cells, or PBMCs.

In the source study's methods: Nucleated cell counts were estimated from reference gene primer amplification. The repertoire was sequenced with immunoSEQ multiplex PCR; TCRdb's copy has only in-frame clones and lacks some. V and J calls and clone size follow that table, whereas D and trimming were derived from the DNA. Here the sample spans approximately 250,000 clones, 88% being singletons. Patients at the Seattle site were enrolled during active infection and followed longitudinally. The CDR3 spans 15 residues. CDR1 MNHEY and CDR2 SMNVEV come from the germline V gene (reference sequence). V dropped 5 bases and J dropped 6 bases, with 17 bases sitting between them.

The receptor was derived from an older woman with COVID-19, enrolled during active disease. V is TRBV27 and J is TRBJ2-1, with D possibly being TRBD2 (5 bases). Input material: peripheral blood. The CDR3 DNA follows: TGTGCCAGCAGTCCGCACTATGGAGGATTCAATGAGCAGTTCTTC. Its protein is CASSPHYGGFNEQFF.